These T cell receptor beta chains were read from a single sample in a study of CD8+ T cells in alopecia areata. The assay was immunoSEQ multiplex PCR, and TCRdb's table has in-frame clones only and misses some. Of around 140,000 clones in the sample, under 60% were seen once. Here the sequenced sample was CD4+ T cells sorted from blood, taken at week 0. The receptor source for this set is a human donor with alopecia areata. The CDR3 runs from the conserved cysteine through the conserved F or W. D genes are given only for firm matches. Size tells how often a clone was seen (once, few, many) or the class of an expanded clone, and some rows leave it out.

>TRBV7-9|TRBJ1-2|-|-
TGTGCCAGCAGCCGGGACTTTCTCTATGGCTACACCTTC
CASSRDFLYGYTF
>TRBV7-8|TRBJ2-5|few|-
TGTGCCAGCAGCCCACCAGTCCAAGAGACCCAGTACTTC
CASSPPVQETQYF
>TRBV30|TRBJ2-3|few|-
TGTGCCTGGACCTGGGACATACATTACACAGATACGCAGTATTTT
CAWTWDIHYTDTQYF
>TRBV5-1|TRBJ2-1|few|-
TGCGCCAGCAGCCCCGCGACCCTAACCGAGCAGTTCTTC
CASSPATLTEQFF
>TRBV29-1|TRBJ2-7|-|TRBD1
TGCAGCATACGGACAGGGTGGGCCGAGCAGTACTTC
CSIRTGWAEQYF
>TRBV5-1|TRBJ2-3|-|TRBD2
TGCGCCAGCCGAGGAGGAGCGGGGGGCCTAAAAAGCACAGATACGCAGTATTTT
CASRGGAGGLKSTDTQYF
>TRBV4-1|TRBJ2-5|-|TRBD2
TGCGCCAGCAGCTTAAGCGGGGGGAGCGGAGAGACCCAGTACTTC
CASSLSGGSGETQYF
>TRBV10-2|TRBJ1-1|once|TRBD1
TGCGCCAGCAGTGGGAACAGGGGGCTGAACACTGAAGCTTTCTTT
CASSGNRGLNTEAFF
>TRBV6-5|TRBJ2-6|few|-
TGTGCCATCAGTGACTCAGGGACTGGGGCCAACGTCCTGACTTTC
CAISDSGTGANVLTF
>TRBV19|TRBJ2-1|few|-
TGTGCCAGTAGTATCCCCCAGGGGAATGAGCAGTTCTTC
CASSIPQGNEQFF
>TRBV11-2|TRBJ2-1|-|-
TGTGCCAGCAGCTTAGGGTACAGGGCAAATGAGCAGTTCTTC
CASSLGYRANEQFF
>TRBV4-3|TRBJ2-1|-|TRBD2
TGCGCCAGCAGCCAAGTACCGGGACTAGCGGGGGCGACGTTCTTC
CASSQVPGLAGATFF
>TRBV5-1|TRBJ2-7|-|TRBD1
TGCGCCAGCACCCTGACAGGGACATACTCCTACGAGCAGTACTTC
CASTLTGTYSYEQYF
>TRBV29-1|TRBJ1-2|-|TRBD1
TGCAGCGTGGAGACCACACAGGGGGCAAGGGGCTACACCTTC
CSVETTQGARGYTF
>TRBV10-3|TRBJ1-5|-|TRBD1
TGTGCCATTGGGACAGTCAATAGCAATCAGCCCCAGCATTTT
CAIGTVNSNQPQHF
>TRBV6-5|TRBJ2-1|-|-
TGTGCCAGCAGTTACTCGTCCGATGAGCAGTTCTTC
CASSYSSDEQFF
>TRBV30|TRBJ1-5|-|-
TGTGCCTGGAGTGCTGGGCACAGTGGGCCCCAGCATTTT
CAWSAGHSGPQHF
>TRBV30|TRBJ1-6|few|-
TGTGCCTGGAGAAATAGGCGGACGTCCTATTATTCACCCCTCCACTTT
CAWRNRRTSYYSPLHF
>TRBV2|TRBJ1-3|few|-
TGTGCCAGCAGTCCCCAACGTCGAGTCGGAAACACCATATATTTT
CASSPQRRVGNTIYF
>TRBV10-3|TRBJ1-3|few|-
TGTGCCATCAGGATGGACGGAAACTCTGGAAACACCATATATTTT
CAIRMDGNSGNTIYF
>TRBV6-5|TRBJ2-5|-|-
TGTGCCAGCAGTTACTCCACGATAGGGTTGGGGGAGACCCAGTACTTC
CASSYSTIGLGETQYF
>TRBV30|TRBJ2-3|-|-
TGTGCCTGGAGTGTAGCAGTACCCACAGATACGCAGTATTTT
CAWSVAVPTDTQYF
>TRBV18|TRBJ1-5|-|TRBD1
TGTGCCAGCTCACCGCGTCCCGGGACAGGGGATCCCCAGCATTTT
CASSPRPGTGDPQHF
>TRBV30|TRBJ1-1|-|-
TGTGCCTGGAGTGTACAAGCAACAGGGAGAGCTTTCTTT
CAWSVQATGRAFF
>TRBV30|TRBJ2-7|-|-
TGTGCCAGAGACAGGCTCCACGAGCAGTACTTC
CARDRLHEQYF
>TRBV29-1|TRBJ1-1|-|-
TGCAGCGCCAATAGGGGGTTGAACACTGAAGCTTTCTTT
CSANRGLNTEAFF
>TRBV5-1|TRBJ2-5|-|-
TGCGCCAGCAGCCGCTACCAAGAGACCCAGTACTTC
CASSRYQETQYF
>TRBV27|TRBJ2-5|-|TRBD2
TGTGCCAGCAGGCTAGCGGGGGGGGAGACCCAGTACTTC
CASRLAGGETQYF
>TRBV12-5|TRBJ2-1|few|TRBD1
TGTGCTAGTGTCGGAGGACAGGGCTACAATGAGCAGTTCTTC
CASVGGQGYNEQFF